This T cell receptor beta chain was recovered during a study of T cells in Graves' hyperthyroidism and ophthalmopathy (dated by TCRdb to the late 2010s). Some background on the complete study: Peripheral blood samples were taken at the time of initial diagnosis, prior to any treatment. To identify TCR V-J signatures that set the groups apart, the researchers used a discovery cohort of 100 or so patients, made up of under 50 with Graves' ophthalmopathy and about 59 with stable Graves' hyperthyroidism. Whether ophthalmopathy could be predicted prospectively was tested in an independent validation cohort made up of roughly 19 hyperthyroidism patients plus 17 patients who later progressed to ophthalmopathy. For training and testing, the 100 or so patients in the discovery cohort were randomly divided in a 7:3 ratio. In more than 5 Graves' hyperthyroidism patients, the study also compared T-cell repertoires from thyroid tissue with T-cell repertoires from blood. After sampling, hyperthyroidism patients received methimazole starting at 30 mg daily, and ophthalmopathy patients received high-dose intravenous methylprednisolone. The paper reports TCR Vbeta CDR3 sequencing of 140 or so peripheral blood samples: around 45 ophthalmopathy, roughly 74 hyperthyroidism and approximately 17 progressor patients. Study-wide findings and limitations: No statistical method was used to fix the sample size in advance, and group allocation was not hidden from the investigators. Most expanded thyroid clonotypes (frequency above 0.001) were also found in blood, which suggests that blood repertoires may mirror thyroid immune responses. In validation, progression to ophthalmopathy was predicted by the model with 70.59% sensitivity and 72% to 85% specificity, a median of about 6 months before onset. A 13 V-J signature model separated ophthalmopathy from stable hyperthyroidism, with 87.88% sensitivity and approximately 81% specificity in cross-validation and 80%/75% in testing.

This clonotype was observed at least ten times. Its antigen specificity is not known. The input lacks base qualities; no much larger clone sits a single base away. The CDR3, cysteine through phenylalanine, is 21 amino acids long. Only the CDR3 part of the read is kept: 63 bases, read in frame from the first base. Unmatched junction bases come to 17, with V trimmed by 3 bases and J by 1 base. The TCR beta CDR3 regions were amplified from the RNA transcripts. For the first round of RT-PCR on the TCR CDR3, the HTBI primer set was used together with the Qiagen OneStep RT-PCR kit. A second multiplex PCR round built the libraries, followed by size selection and purification. Libraries were sequenced paired-end with 100 bp reads on an Illumina HiSeq2000. In the source study's methods: SOAPnuke was used to process the raw data, removing reads that contained adapters or uncalled bases, had a mean Phred below 15, or lacked an exact match to the constant primer or identifier. High-quality paired reads were merged with COPE v1.2.5, and unique nucleotide sequences were defined as clonotypes. MiTCR v1.1 was used to align the clonotypes against IMGT TRBV, TRBD and TRBJ reference segments. Only V-J combinations with frequency above 0.0001, covering 99.2% of repertoires, were analysed. The TCS score was defined as the ratio of F50 (clonal expansion) to E x V (chaos), calculated using BLOSUM62-based TCRdist between CDR3 peptides within each V-J. Welch's t-statistics and random forest reduced roughly 540 V-J features to about 13, which were used in a naive Bayes classifier (R e1071). Clones were called with MiXCR by TCRdb after fastp trimmed the public reads at Q25, and only in-frame beta chains were retained. One record per CDR3 amino acid sequence lists the most common genes and DNA. Clone size and V and J calls follow TCRdb, not the original study. The sample includes around 700,000 distinct CDR3 sequences, with around 19% observed a single time. The ten largest clones add up to around 17% of the sample.

Hyperthyroidism patients were newly diagnosed, with disease duration under 2 months, and aged 18 to 65 years. Any patient with an uncontrolled infection, another autoimmune disease, pregnancy or lactation was excluded. Clinical symptoms, serum thyroxine and TRAb, thyroid ultrasound, and orbital computed tomography formed the basis for the diagnoses. Blood from progressor patients was drawn when they were first diagnosed with hyperthyroidism, before any ophthalmopathy symptoms appeared. PBMCs were separated from roughly 9.6 ml of fresh peripheral blood using Ficoll-Paque density gradient centrifugation. Progressor patients were initially diagnosed with Graves' hyperthyroidism and developed ophthalmopathy during follow-up. Total RNA was extracted using Trizol reagent, and RNA quality was assessed on an Agilent 2100 Bioanalyzer.

The sequenced sample consisted of blood. The chain uses TRBV12-3 or TRBV12-4 and TRBJ2-5; 13 central bases correspond to TRBD2. This clonotype was obtained from a woman in her forties or fifties with Graves' hyperthyroidism that later progressed to Graves' ophthalmopathy. Here is the DNA: TGTGCCAGCAGTTTTAGGCGAGGACTAGCGGGGGCCCCGCCGTCCCAAGAGACCCAGTACTTC. Translated, it gives CASSFRRGLAGAPPSQETQYF.